This T cell receptor beta chain was recovered during a study of CD8 T cells in ankylosing spondylitis. Findings and caveats of the study: Disease-linked clones reportedly showed significant enrichment in matched ankylosing spondylitis synovial fluid. Reactive arthritis synovial fluid and blood previously showed some of these motif variants. Among TCR beta sequences, a motif of eight or nine highly homologous variants appeared characteristic of ankylosing spondylitis blood.

Quantitative 5'-RACE was performed with molecular barcodes, and it yielded the TCR beta libraries. A single record per CDR3 protein comes from TCRdb applying MiXCR to the 5' RACE reads. The sample yields about 500,000 distinct CDR3 sequences, about 5.7% seen once. Germline-derived CDR1 and CDR2 are LGHNA and YSLEER. The CDR3 has 18 amino acids. Trimming took 3 bases from V and 1 from J; bases not matched to a gene: 9. This clonotype appeared many times. Its specificity is not known. Sequencing input: blood, either unsorted or a sorted T cell fraction (not recorded which). This receptor was obtained from a male donor with ankylosing spondylitis. The chain combines TRBV4-3 with TRBJ2-2; 9 bases are a match to TRBD1. The CDR3 nucleotides read TGCGCCAGCAGCCAGCAATACAGGGGGCTAGTGAACACCGGGGAGCTGTTTTTT. It yields the protein CASSQQYRGLVNTGELFF.